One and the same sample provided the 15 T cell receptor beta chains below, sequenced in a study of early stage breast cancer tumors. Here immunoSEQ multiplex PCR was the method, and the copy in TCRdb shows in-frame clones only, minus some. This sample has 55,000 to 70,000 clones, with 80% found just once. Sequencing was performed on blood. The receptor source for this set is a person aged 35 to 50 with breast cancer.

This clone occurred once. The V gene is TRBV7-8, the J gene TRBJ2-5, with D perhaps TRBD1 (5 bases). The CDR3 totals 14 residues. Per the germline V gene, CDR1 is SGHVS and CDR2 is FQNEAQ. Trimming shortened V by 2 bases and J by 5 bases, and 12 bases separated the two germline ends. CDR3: CASSLLGAGETQYF. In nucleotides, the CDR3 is TGTGCCAGCAGCTTACTAGGGGCTGGTGAGACCCAGTACTTC.

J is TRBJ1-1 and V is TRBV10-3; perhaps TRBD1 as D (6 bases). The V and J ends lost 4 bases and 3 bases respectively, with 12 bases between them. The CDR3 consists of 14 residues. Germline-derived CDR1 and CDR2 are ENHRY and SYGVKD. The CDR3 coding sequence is TGTGCCATCAGTGCTACAGGGAGGGACACTGAAGCTTTCTTT. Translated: CAISATGRDTEAFF.

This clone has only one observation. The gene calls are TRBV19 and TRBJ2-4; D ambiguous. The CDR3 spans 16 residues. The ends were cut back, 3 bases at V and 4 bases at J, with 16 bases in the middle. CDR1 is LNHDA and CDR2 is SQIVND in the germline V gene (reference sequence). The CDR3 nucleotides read TGTGCCAGTAGTATTATATACGGTGCGGTGAAAAACATTCAGTACTTC. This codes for CASSIIYGAVKNIQYF.

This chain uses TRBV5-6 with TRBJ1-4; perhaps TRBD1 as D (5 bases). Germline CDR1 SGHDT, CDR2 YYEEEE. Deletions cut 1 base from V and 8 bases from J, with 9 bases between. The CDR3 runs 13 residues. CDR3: CASSLRGDEKLFF. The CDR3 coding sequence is TGTGCCAGCAGCTTGCGGGGGGACGAAAAACTGTTTTTT.

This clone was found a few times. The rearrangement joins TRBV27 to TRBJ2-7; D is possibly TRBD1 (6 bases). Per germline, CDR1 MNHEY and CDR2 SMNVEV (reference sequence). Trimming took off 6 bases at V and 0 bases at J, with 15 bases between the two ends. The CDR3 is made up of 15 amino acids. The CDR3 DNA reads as TGTGCCAGCAGCCGAGGACAGCCGAGCTCCTACGAGCAGTACTTC. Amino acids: CASSRGQPSSYEQYF.

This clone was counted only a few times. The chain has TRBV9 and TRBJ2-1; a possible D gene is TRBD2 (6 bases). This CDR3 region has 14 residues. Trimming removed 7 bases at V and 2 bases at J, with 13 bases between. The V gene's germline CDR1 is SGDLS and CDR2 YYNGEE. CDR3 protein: CASRRDSAYNEQFF. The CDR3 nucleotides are TGTGCCAGCCGCCGGGACTCGGCCTACAATGAGCAGTTCTTC.

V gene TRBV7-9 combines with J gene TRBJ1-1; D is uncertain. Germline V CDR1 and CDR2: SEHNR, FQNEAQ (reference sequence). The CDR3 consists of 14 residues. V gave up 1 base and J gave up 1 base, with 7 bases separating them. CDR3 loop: CASSLEGRNTEAFF. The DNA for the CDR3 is TGTGCCAGCAGCTTAGAAGGGAGGAACACTGAAGCTTTCTTT.

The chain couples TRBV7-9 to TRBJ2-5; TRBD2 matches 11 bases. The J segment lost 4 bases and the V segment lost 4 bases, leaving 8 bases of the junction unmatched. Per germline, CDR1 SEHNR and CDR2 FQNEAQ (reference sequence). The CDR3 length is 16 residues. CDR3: CASSSSTSGTAETQYF. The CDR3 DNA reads TGTGCCAGCAGCTCGTCGACTAGCGGGACGGCAGAGACCCAGTACTTC.

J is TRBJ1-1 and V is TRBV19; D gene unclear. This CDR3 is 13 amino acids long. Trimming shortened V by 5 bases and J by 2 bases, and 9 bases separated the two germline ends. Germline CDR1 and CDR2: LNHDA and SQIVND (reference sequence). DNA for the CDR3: TGTGCCAGTAGTCAGAATCTTAACACTGAAGCTTTCTTT. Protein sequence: CASSQNLNTEAFF.

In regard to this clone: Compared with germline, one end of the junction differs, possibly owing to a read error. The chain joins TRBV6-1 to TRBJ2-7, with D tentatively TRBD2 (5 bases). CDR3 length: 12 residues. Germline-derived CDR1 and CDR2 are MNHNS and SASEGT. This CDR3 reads CACAEDSYEQYF. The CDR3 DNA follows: TGCGCTTGCGCGGAGGACTCCTACGAGCAGTACTTC.

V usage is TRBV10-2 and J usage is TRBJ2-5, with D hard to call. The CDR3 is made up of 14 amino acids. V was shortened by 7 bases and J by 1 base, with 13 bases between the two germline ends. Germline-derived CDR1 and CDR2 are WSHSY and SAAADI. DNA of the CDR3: TGCGCCAGCAAAGGGTCGTCGGCCCAAGAGACCCAGTACTTC. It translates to CASKGSSAQETQYF.

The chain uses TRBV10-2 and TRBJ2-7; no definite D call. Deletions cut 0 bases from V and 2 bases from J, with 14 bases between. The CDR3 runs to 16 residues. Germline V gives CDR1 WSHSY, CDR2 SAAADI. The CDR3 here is CASSESVGILPYEQYF. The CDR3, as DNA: TGCGCCAGCAGTGAGTCTGTAGGGATTTTGCCCTACGAGCAGTACTTC.

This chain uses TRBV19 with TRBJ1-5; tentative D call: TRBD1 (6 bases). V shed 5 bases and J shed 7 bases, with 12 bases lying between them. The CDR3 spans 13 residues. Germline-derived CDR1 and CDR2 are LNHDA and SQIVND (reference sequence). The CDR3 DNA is TGTGCCAGTAGTGAACAGGGCGGGCAGCCCCAGCATTTT. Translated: CASSEQGGQPQHF. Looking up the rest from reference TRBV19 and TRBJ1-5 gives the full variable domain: DGGITQSPKYLFRKEGQNVTLSCEQNLNHDAMYWYRQDPGQGLRLIYYSQIVNDFQKGDIAEGYSVSREKKESFPLTVTSAQKNPTAFYLCASSEQGGQPQHFGDGTRLSIL.

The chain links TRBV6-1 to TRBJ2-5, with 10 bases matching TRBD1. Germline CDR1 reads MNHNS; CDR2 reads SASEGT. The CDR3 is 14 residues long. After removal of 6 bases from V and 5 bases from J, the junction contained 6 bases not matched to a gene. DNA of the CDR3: TGTGCCAGCAGCCTGACAGGGGGCTCGGAGACCCAGTACTTC. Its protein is CASSLTGGSETQYF.

The CDR3 nucleotides read TGTGCCTGGAGAGGACAGGGGCGGGGGGAGCAGTACTTC. It encodes CAWRGQGRGEQYF. This chain connects TRBV30 to TRBJ2-7; 9 bases line up with TRBD1. This CDR3 has 13 residues. The V and J ends lost 3 bases and 7 bases, in that order; junction bases with no gene match: 7. Germline V lookup: CDR1 GTSNPN, CDR2 SVGIG (reference sequence).